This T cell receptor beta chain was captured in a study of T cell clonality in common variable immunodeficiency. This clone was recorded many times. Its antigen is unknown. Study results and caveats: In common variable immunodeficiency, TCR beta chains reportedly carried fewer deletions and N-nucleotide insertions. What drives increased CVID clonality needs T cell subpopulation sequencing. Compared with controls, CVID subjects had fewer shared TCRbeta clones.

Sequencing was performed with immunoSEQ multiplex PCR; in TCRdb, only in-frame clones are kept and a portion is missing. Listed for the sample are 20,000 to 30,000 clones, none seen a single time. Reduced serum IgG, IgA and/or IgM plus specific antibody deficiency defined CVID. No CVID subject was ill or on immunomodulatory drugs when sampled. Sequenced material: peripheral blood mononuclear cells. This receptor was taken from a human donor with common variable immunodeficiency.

The CDR3 sequence is CASSLKGGQGGYEQYF. The part of the CDR3 DNA that was read is TGTGCCAGCAGCTTAAAGGGGGGACAGGGGGGCTACGAG. The chain couples TRBV13 to TRBJ2-7; TRBD1 matches at 11 bases. Sequencing ends 3 residues short of the CDR3 end; the germline J gene provides the rest. V dropped 2 bases and J dropped 3; count of bases not matched to a gene: 6. The CDR3 has 16 residues. The germline gives CDR1 PRHDT, CDR2 FYEKMQ (reference sequence).